This T cell receptor (delta chain) emerged from a study of delta chains in infants with herpesvirus infections. Study background: The search targeted a public fetal Vdelta1/Vgamma8 clonotype after postnatal CMV infection. Study outcomes and limitations: Absence in CMV-uninfected infants may reflect the detection limit only. The public clonotype decayed quickly, seemingly gone after approximately two months. A few infants infected before 120 days plus one congenital case had the public Vdelta1 clonotype.

CDR1 is GEAIGNYY, CDR2 EKD, per germline. The trim removed 0 bases at V and 5 bases at J, leaving 6 bases unmatched. The CDR3 contains 17 residues. This clone is classed as large. Antigen specificity is unknown. Reverse transcription of PBMC RNA used primers specific for the gamma and delta chains. TCRdb used CATT to re-call clones from the RT-PCR reads. Among about 1,500 delta-chain clones listed, 25% to 30% were seen once. The sequencing here drew on peripheral blood, taken at time point 1 of longitudinal follow-up. The rearrangement links TRDV2 to TRDJ3; 7 bases are a match to TRDD3. The sequence was obtained from a human donor who was a Ugandan infant, either HIV-exposed or HIV-unexposed (not recorded which). In nucleotides, the CDR3 is TGTGCCTGTGACACCGCTGGGGGTATCCGGGACACCCGACAGATGTTTTTC. It translates to CACDTAGGIRDTRQMFF.